This T cell receptor beta chain was documented in a study of T cells after yellow fever vaccination. Study observations and caveats: The study noted that FACS-sorted repertoires could contain abundant clonotypes contaminating from the bulk population. CD4 and CD8 compartments shared a small share of clonotypes, likely from convergent recombination. Reappearance after the booster was observed for most primary-vaccination clones (about 96% CD4, more than 70% CD8).

Generation of TCR cDNA used 5'RACE template switching (which added a universal primer site and UMIs). MiXCR was run by TCRdb on the 5' RACE reads, yielding one entry per CDR3 protein. The profile shows hundreds of thousands of distinct CDR3 sequences, approximately 15% of them singletons. As for this clonotype: Its matching antigen is unknown.

This TCR was recovered from a man aged 30 to 39 who received the YFV17D yellow fever vaccine. This specimen consisted of PBMCs, obtained on the day of the yellow fever booster vaccination.

The CDR3 spells CASSGLQGWGTDTQYF. CDR3 sequence (DNA): TGTGCCAGCAGCGGCCTACAGGGGTGGGGAACAGATACGCAGTATTTT. V is TRBV9 and J is TRBJ2-3; TRBD1 agrees at 7 bases. The V gene's germline CDR1 is SGDLS and CDR2 YYNGEE. This CDR3 spans 16 amino acids. Trimming at V came to 3 bases and at J to 3 bases, leaving 10 bases not matched to a gene.